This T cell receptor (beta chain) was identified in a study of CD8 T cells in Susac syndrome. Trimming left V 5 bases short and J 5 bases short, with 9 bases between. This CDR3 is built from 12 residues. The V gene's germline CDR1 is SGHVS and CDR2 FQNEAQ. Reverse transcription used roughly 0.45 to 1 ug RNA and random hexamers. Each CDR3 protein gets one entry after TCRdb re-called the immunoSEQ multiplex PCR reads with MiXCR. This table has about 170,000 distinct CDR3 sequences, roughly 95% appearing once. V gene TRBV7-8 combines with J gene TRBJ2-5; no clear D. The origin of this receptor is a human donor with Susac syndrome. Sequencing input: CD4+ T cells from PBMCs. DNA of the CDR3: TGTGCCAGCAGCCAACCGCGGGAGACCCAGTACTTC. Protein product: CASSQPRETQYF.